This passage covers 5 T cell receptor beta chains from one sample sequenced in a study of Ad26.COV2.S vaccination and SARS-CoV-2 variants. Profiled with immunoSEQ multiplex PCR; TCRdb holds only in-frame clones, not every one. Of 440,000 or so clones in the sample, about 88% were seen once. Treatment indicated: around 19 received Ad26.COV2.S at low or high dose, single or two shots; 5 received placebo; per-sample allocation not given. After the first vaccine or placebo injection, samples were drawn on day 63. The material sequenced was peripheral blood, taken in a trial of Ad26.COV2.S vaccine versus placebo. The receptors here all came from a person aged 18 to 65 who received the Ad26.COV2.S COVID-19 vaccine or a placebo.

This CDR3 reads CASSPPGRPSNQPQHF. CDR3 nucleotide sequence: TGTGCCAGCTCACCACCAGGACGGCCTAGCAATCAGCCCCAGCATTTT. The chain links TRBV18 to TRBJ1-5, with D hard to call. Germline V CDR1 and CDR2: KGHSH, LQKENI. The CDR3 consists of 16 residues. Deletions cut 0 bases from V and 0 bases from J, with 9 bases between.

The rearrangement links TRBV7-3 to TRBJ2-1, with TRBD2 identical over 9 bases. V trimming: 5 bases; J trimming: 4 bases; junction bases outside the gene matches: 3. This CDR3 has 14 amino acids. Germline CDR1 is SGHTA and CDR2 is FQGTGA. The CDR3 sequence is CASSQTSGYNEQFF. The CDR3 region has the DNA TGTGCCAGCAGCCAGACTAGCGGTTACAATGAGCAGTTCTTC.

The rearrangement uses TRBV15 and TRBJ1-1, with D uncertain. Germline V gives CDR1 LNHNV, CDR2 YYDKDF (reference sequence). The CDR3 has 14 amino acids. Between the trimmed V and J ends, which lost 2 bases and 1 base, there was a span of 8 bases. This CDR3 is CATSRRTENTEAFF. DNA of the CDR3: TGTGCCACCAGCAGAAGAACAGAGAACACTGAAGCTTTCTTT.

The chain has TRBV7-2 and TRBJ2-7, with D hard to call. The CDR3 is made up of 15 amino acids. Trimming removed 6 bases from V and 2 bases from J, with 17 bases in between. Germline V lookup: CDR1 SGHTA, CDR2 FQGNSA. The CDR3 loop is CASSRGPELAYEQYF. The CDR3 DNA is TGTGCCAGCAGTCGAGGACCCGAGCTCGCCTACGAGCAGTACTTC.

About this clone itself: At one end, the junction sequence differs from germline, possibly due to a read error. The J gene is TRBJ2-7, the V gene TRBV2; possibly TRBD1 for D (5 bases). There are 10 residues in the CDR3. Germline V lookup: CDR1 SNHLY, CDR2 FYNNEI. CDR3 nucleotide sequence: TGTGCCAGCATTTCCCCAGGGCGTGGCTTC. Its translation: CASISPGRGF.